This TCR beta chain was observed in a study of T cell repertoires and HLA-DP antigens. Study overall: CD4+ T cells were cocultured with HeLa cells expressing HLA-DP. Donor ages ranged from 18-to-29 to 60-to-69; two men, one woman. General study points: No separate analysis of naive versus memory CD4+ cells was done.

For this clone: Antigen specificity is unknown.

The CDR3 spans 14 residues. V shed 0 bases and J 5 bases; nucleotides not matched to a gene: 1. Germline CDR1 and CDR2: SGHRS and YFSETQ. This table comes from immunoSEQ multiplex PCR, and its TCRdb copy is limited to in-frame clones, with some not included. There are around 90,000 clones in the sample; approximately 86% occur only once, and around 1.7% lies in the top ten. This receptor was obtained from a man aged 45-65 years in good health and CMV-seronegative. The material sequenced was CD4+ T cells from PBMCs. The chain has TRBV5-1 and TRBJ2-4; 8 nucleotides align to TRBD2. This chain's CDR3 is CASSLALAENIQYF. CDR3 DNA: TGCGCCAGCAGCTTGGCACTAGCGGAAAACATTCAGTACTTC.